The rows below give T cell receptor beta chains drawn from one sample of a study of lymphopenia after photon versus proton radiotherapy. Produced via immunoSEQ multiplex PCR; TCRdb's table is partial and in-frame only. The table shows over 50,000 clones, with 86% occurring only once. The sequencing used peripheral blood, collected from a patient treated with photon-based radiotherapy. The receptors stem from a man in his forties or fifties with gastric cancer. CDR3s include the opening cysteine and the closing phenylalanine or tryptophan. Fields, in order: V gene, J gene, clone size, D gene, CDR3 length, CDR3 protein, CDR3 DNA. D genes are given only for firm matches. Not all rows give a size; the values are once, few, many and, for expanded clones, a class.

v_gene: TRBV18; j_gene: TRBJ2-5; abundance: NA; d_gene: NA; len: 13; CDR3aa: CASSRASQGPQYF; CDR3nt: TGTGCCAGCTCACGTGCCAGCCAAGGCCCCCAGTACTTC
v_gene: TRBV7-2; j_gene: TRBJ2-3; abundance: NA; d_gene: NA; len: 15; CDR3aa: CASSTTGSSTDTQYF; CDR3nt: TGTGCCAGCAGCACCACAGGCTCTAGCACAGATACGCAGTATTTT
v_gene: TRBV7-6; j_gene: TRBJ1-1; abundance: NA; d_gene: NA; len: 13; CDR3aa: CASSLAGNTEAFF; CDR3nt: TGTGCCAGCAGCCTCGCCGGGAACACTGAAGCTTTCTTT
v_gene: TRBV29-1; j_gene: TRBJ2-5; abundance: NA; d_gene: NA; len: 15; CDR3aa: CSVEVLGLGAETQYF; CDR3nt: TGCAGCGTTGAAGTTCTGGGGCTCGGAGCGGAGACCCAGTACTTC
v_gene: TRBV29-1; j_gene: TRBJ1-5; abundance: NA; d_gene: NA; len: 15; CDR3aa: CSVSSGTGSNQPQHF; CDR3nt: TGCAGCGTTTCATCGGGCACAGGGAGCAATCAGCCCCAGCATTTT
v_gene: TRBV4-1; j_gene: TRBJ1-1; abundance: medium-sized; d_gene: TRBD1; len: 17; CDR3aa: CASSQASTGVGDTEAFF; CDR3nt: TGCGCCAGCAGCCAAGCATCGACAGGGGTTGGTGACACTGAAGCTTTCTTT
v_gene: TRBV7-9; j_gene: TRBJ2-7; abundance: NA; d_gene: TRBD2; len: 16; CDR3aa: CASSLDGPGGTYEQYF; CDR3nt: TGTGCCAGCAGCTTAGATGGTCCGGGGGGAACCTACGAGCAGTACTTC
v_gene: TRBV19; j_gene: TRBJ1-5; abundance: NA; d_gene: NA; len: 16; CDR3aa: CASSMRQSFSNQPQHF; CDR3nt: TGTGCCAGTAGTATGAGACAGTCCTTCAGCAATCAGCCCCAGCATTTT
v_gene: TRBV30; j_gene: TRBJ1-1; abundance: NA; d_gene: NA; len: 14; CDR3aa: CAWSLPGRRTEAFF; CDR3nt: TGTGCCTGGAGTCTCCCGGGGCGGCGCACTGAAGCTTTCTTT
v_gene: TRBV7-8; j_gene: TRBJ2-5; abundance: NA; d_gene: NA; len: 13; CDR3aa: CASSLAGDVTQYF; CDR3nt: TGTGCCAGCAGCTTAGCGGGCGACGTGACCCAGTACTTC
v_gene: TRBV19; j_gene: TRBJ2-2; abundance: NA; d_gene: TRBD1; len: 14; CDR3aa: CASSRDRNTGELFF; CDR3nt: TGTGCCAGTAGTAGGGACAGGAACACCGGGGAGCTGTTTTTT
v_gene: TRBV6-6; j_gene: TRBJ2-5; abundance: NA; d_gene: NA; len: 12; CDR3aa: CASSYGQETQYF; CDR3nt: TGTGCCAGCAGTTACGGCCAAGAGACCCAGTACTTC
v_gene: TRBV4-2; j_gene: TRBJ2-3; abundance: NA; d_gene: NA; len: 12; CDR3aa: CASSQPSDTQYF; CDR3nt: TGTGCCAGCAGCCAACCCTCGGATACGCAGTATTTT
v_gene: TRBV4-3; j_gene: TRBJ2-7; abundance: NA; d_gene: TRBD2; len: 17; CDR3aa: CASSQGPAGTSGREQYF; CDR3nt: TGCGCCAGCAGCCAAGGGCCAGCCGGGACTAGCGGGAGGGAGCAGTACTTC
v_gene: TRBV15; j_gene: TRBJ2-1; abundance: NA; d_gene: NA; len: 16; CDR3aa: CATSSVMRGAENEQFF; CDR3nt: TGTGCCACCAGCAGTGTGATGAGGGGGGCCGAAAATGAGCAGTTCTTC
v_gene: TRBV5-4; j_gene: TRBJ1-2; abundance: NA; d_gene: TRBD1; len: 14; CDR3aa: CASSLDRGDNGYTF; CDR3nt: TGTGCCAGCAGCTTGGACAGGGGGGATAATGGCTACACCTTC
v_gene: TRBV30; j_gene: TRBJ1-1; abundance: NA; d_gene: NA; len: 13; CDR3aa: CAWDRIRTTEAFF; CDR3nt: TGTGCCTGGGACCGAATTCGGACCACTGAAGCTTTCTTT
v_gene: TRBV30; j_gene: TRBJ2-3; abundance: NA; d_gene: NA; len: 12; CDR3aa: CAWSVLVDTQYF; CDR3nt: TGTGCCTGGAGTGTACTGGTGGATACGCAGTATTTT
v_gene: TRBV6-5; j_gene: TRBJ2-3; abundance: NA; d_gene: TRBD2; len: 15; CDR3aa: CASSPQRGGVDTQYF; CDR3nt: TGTGCCAGCAGTCCCCAGCGGGGAGGCGTAGATACGCAGTATTTT
v_gene: TRBV5-5; j_gene: TRBJ2-7; abundance: NA; d_gene: NA; len: 18; CDR3aa: CASSHPGGWTALDRRQYF; CDR3nt: TGTGCCAGCAGCCACCCGGGGGGCTGGACAGCTCTCGATAGGCGGCAGTACTTC
v_gene: TRBV29-1; j_gene: TRBJ1-2; abundance: NA; d_gene: TRBD1; len: 11; CDR3aa: CSAHRGSGYTF; CDR3nt: TGCAGCGCCCACAGGGGGAGCGGCTACACCTTC
v_gene: TRBV7-9; j_gene: TRBJ2-3; abundance: NA; d_gene: NA; len: 14; CDR3aa: CASSLLGVTDTQYF; CDR3nt: TGTGCCAGCAGCTTACTAGGGGTCACAGATACGCAGTATTTT
v_gene: TRBV7-8; j_gene: TRBJ2-7; abundance: NA; d_gene: NA; len: 15; CDR3aa: CASSDPLASRGAWVF; CDR3nt: TGTGCCAGCAGCGACCCCCTAGCTTCCAGAGGGGCGTGGGTCTTC
v_gene: TRBV19; j_gene: TRBJ1-6; abundance: NA; d_gene: TRBD1; len: 15; CDR3aa: CASSIAGTGDSPLHF; CDR3nt: TGTGCCAGTAGTATAGCCGGGACAGGGGATTCACCCCTCCACTTT
v_gene: TRBV7-6; j_gene: TRBJ2-6; abundance: NA; d_gene: NA; len: 19; CDR3aa: CASSLGMSAPLSGANVLTF; CDR3nt: TGTGCCAGCAGCTTAGGGATGAGTGCACCGCTCTCTGGGGCCAACGTCCTGACTTTC
v_gene: TRBV10-3; j_gene: TRBJ1-1; abundance: NA; d_gene: NA; len: 15; CDR3aa: CAISGTTRANTEAFF; CDR3nt: TGTGCCATCAGTGGGACGACCAGGGCGAACACTGAAGCTTTCTTT
v_gene: TRBV5-1; j_gene: TRBJ1-1; abundance: NA; d_gene: NA; len: 14; CDR3aa: CASSLRPAAGEAFF; CDR3nt: TGCGCCAGCAGCTTGAGGCCTGCGGCGGGTGAAGCTTTCTTT
v_gene: TRBV5-1; j_gene: TRBJ1-6; abundance: NA; d_gene: NA; len: 17; CDR3aa: CASSFQGPSSYNSPLHF; CDR3nt: TGCGCCAGCAGCTTTCAGGGCCCCAGCTCCTATAATTCACCCCTCCACTTT
v_gene: TRBV6-4; j_gene: TRBJ2-3; abundance: NA; d_gene: NA; len: 13; CDR3aa: CASSDSTQGKLDF; CDR3nt: TGTGCCAGCAGTGACTCGACCCAGGGGAAATTGGATTTT
v_gene: TRBV7-9; j_gene: TRBJ2-1; abundance: NA; d_gene: NA; len: 16; CDR3aa: CASSLASGSQGNEQFF; CDR3nt: TGTGCCAGCAGCTTAGCGTCGGGATCCCAGGGTAATGAGCAGTTCTTC
v_gene: TRBV6-6; j_gene: TRBJ1-2; abundance: NA; d_gene: TRBD1; len: 13; CDR3aa: CASTRQGIYGYTF; CDR3nt: TGTGCCAGCACCCGACAGGGGATCTATGGCTACACCTTC
v_gene: TRBV7-2; j_gene: TRBJ2-2; abundance: few; d_gene: TRBD2; len: 16; CDR3aa: CASSILGLVSTGELFF; CDR3nt: TGTGCCAGCAGCATCCTGGGACTAGTTTCCACCGGGGAGCTGTTTTTT
v_gene: TRBV19; j_gene: TRBJ1-3; abundance: NA; d_gene: NA; len: 13; CDR3aa: CASSTGYGNTIYF; CDR3nt: TGTGCCAGTTCCACGGGGTATGGAAACACCATATATTTT